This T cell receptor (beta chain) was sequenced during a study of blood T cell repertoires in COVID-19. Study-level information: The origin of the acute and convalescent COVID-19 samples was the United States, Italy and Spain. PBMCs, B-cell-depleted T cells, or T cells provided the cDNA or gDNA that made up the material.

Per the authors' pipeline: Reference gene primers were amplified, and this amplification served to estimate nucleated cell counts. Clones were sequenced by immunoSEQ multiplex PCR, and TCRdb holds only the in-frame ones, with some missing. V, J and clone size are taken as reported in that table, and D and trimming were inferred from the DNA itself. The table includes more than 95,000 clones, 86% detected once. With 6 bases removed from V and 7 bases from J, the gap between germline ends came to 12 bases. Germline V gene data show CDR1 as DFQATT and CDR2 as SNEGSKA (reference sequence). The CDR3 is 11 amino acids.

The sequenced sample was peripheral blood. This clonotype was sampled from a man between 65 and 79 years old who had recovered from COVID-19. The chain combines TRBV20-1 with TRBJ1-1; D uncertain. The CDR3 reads CSALRRDEAFF. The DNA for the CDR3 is TGCAGTGCCCTTCGTCGGGATGAAGCTTTCTTT.